Listed below are T cell receptor gamma chains from one sample, sequenced in a study of γδ T cells in repeated Plasmodium falciparum infection. TCRdb reprocessed the multiplex PCR reads using CATT. Of 25,000 to 35,000 gamma-chain clones listed, 1.4% were seen once; the top ten hold roughly a fifth. The sequenced sample consisted of gamma-delta T cells from blood. The source of these receptors is a pool of human donors (malaria-infected and uninfected, not separated). The CDR3 runs from the conserved cysteine through the conserved F or W. Sizes are listed as once, few, many, or a class for an expanded clone.

cdr3_aa	clone_size	v_call	j_call
CATWDGLGSVYSSDWIKTF	many	TRGV2	TRGJP2
CALWEPRQELGKKIKVF	medium-sized	TRGV9	TRGJP
CATWDGPGHYKKLF	many	TRGV4	TRGJ1/TRGJ2
CALWEPELGKKIKVF	large	TRGV9	TRGJP
CALWETLYYKKLF	many	TRGV9	TRGJ1/TRGJ2
CATWSSDWIKTF	many	TRGV4	TRGJP2
CALWEASEKKLF	many	TRGV9	TRGJ1/TRGJ2
CATWDGHTNYYKKLF	medium-sized	TRGV4	TRGJ1/TRGJ2
CATWDFSYYKKLF	many	TRGV8	TRGJ1/TRGJ2
CALWDLELGKKIKVF	medium-sized	TRGV9	TRGJP
CATWDGQNYYKKLF	many	TRGV2	TRGJ1/TRGJ2
CATWANYYKKLF	many	TRGV5	TRGJ1/TRGJ2
CATWDGPFTGWFKIF	many	TRGV2	TRGJP1
CATWDGYTTGWFKIF	many	TRGV2	TRGJP1
CATWVRDWIKTF	many	TRGV8	TRGJP2
CALWEVLVDYKKLF	many	TRGV9	TRGJ1/TRGJ2
CATWDVRGSEKLF	many	TRGV4	TRGJ1/TRGJ2
CATWDMVKKLF	many	TRGV8	TRGJ1/TRGJ2